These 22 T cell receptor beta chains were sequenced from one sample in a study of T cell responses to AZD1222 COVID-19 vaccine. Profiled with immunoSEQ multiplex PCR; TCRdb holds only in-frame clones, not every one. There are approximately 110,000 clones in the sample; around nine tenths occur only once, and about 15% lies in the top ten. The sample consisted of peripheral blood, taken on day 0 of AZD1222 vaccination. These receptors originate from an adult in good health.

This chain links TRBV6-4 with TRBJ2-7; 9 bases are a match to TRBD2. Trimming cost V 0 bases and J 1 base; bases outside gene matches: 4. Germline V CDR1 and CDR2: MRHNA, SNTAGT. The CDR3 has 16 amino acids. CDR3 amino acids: CASSDSITSGSYEQYV. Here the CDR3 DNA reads TGTGCCAGCAGTGACTCGATTACTAGCGGGTCCTACGAGCAGTACGTC.

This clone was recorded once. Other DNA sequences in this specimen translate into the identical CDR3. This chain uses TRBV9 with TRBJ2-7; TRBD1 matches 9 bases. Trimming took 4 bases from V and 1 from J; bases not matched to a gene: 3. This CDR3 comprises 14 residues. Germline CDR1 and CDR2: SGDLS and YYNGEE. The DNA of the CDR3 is TGTGCCAGCAGCCTCGGACAGGGGTCCTACGAGCAGTACTTC. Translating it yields CASSLGQGSYEQYF.

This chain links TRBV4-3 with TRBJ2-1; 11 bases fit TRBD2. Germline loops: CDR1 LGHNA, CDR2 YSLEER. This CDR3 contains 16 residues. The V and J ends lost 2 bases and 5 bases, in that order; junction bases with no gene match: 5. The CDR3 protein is CASSQLAGGHNNEQFF. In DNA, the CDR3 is TGCGCCAGCAGCCAATTAGCGGGGGGGCATAACAATGAGCAGTTCTTC.

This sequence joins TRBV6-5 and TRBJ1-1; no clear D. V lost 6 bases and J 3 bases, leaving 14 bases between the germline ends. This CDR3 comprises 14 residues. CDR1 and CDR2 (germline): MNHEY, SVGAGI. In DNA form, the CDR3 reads TGTGCCAGCAGGGACGGGGAAATGGACACTGAAGCTTTCTTT. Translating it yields CASRDGEMDTEAFF.

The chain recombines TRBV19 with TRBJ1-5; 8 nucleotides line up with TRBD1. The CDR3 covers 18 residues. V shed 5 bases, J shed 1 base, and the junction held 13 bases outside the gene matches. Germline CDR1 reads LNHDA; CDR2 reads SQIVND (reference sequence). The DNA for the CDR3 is TGTGCCAGTAGTCCTAATCGGGCAGGGGGCAGCAGCAATCAGCCCCAGCATTTT. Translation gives CASSPNRAGGSSNQPQHF.

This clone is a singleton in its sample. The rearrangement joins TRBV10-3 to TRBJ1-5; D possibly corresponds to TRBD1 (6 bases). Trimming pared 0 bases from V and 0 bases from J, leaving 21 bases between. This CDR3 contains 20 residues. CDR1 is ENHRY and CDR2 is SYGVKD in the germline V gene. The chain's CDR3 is CAISESGRRTARTSNQPQHF. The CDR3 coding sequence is TGTGCCATCAGTGAGTCGGGCCGGCGGACAGCAAGGACTAGCAATCAGCCCCAGCATTTT.

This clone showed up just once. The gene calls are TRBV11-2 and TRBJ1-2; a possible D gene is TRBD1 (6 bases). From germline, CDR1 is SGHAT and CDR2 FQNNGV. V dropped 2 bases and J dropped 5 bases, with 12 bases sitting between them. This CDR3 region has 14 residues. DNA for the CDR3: TGTGCCAGCAGCTTAATGGGACAAAGTTATGGCTACACCTTC. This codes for CASSLMGQSYGYTF.

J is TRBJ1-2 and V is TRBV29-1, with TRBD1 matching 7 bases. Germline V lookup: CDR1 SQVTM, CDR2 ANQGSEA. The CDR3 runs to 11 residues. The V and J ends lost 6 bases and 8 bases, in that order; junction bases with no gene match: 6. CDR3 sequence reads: CSVQGEGGYTF. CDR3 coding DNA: TGCAGCGTGCAGGGGGAGGGAGGCTACACCTTC.

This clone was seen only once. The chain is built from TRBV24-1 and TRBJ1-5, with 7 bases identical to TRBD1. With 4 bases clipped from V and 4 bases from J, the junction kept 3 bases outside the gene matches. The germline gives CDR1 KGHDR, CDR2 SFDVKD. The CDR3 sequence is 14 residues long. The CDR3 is CATSEPGGNQPQHF. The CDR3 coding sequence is TGTGCCACCAGTGAGCCAGGGGGTAATCAGCCCCAGCATTTT.

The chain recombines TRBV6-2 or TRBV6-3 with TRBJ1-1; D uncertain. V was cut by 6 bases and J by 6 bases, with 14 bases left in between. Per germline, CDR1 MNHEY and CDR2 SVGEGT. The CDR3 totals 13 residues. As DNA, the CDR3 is TGTGCCAGCAGCTCGACATTGGCCCCTGAAGCTTTCTTT. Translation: CASSSTLAPEAFF.

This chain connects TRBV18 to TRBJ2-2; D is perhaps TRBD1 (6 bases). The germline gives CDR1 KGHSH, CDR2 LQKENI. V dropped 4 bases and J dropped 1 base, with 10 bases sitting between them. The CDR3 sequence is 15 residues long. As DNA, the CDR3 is TGTGCCAGCTCACGAACGACAGGGAACACCGGGGAGCTGTTTTTT. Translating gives CASSRTTGNTGELFF.

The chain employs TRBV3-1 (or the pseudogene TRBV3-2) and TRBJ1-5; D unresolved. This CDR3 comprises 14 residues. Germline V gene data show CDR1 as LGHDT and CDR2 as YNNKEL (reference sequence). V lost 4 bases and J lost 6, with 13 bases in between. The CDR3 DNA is TGTGCCAGCAGCCTTAAGTGGGTCCTTCAGCCCCAGCATTTT. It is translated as CASSLKWVLQPQHF.

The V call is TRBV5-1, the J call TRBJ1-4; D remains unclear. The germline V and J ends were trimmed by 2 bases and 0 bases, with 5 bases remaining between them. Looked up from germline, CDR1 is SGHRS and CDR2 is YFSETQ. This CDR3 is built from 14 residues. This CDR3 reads CASSFHPTNEKLFF. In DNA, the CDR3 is TGCGCCAGCAGCTTCCACCCAACTAATGAAAAACTGTTTTTT.

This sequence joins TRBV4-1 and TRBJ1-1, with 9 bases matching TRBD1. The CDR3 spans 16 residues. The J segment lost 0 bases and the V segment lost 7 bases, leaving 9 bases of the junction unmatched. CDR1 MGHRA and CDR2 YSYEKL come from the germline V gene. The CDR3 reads CASTRADRGMNTEAFF. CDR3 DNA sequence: TGCGCCAGCACCCGAGCGGACAGGGGAATGAACACTGAAGCTTTCTTT.

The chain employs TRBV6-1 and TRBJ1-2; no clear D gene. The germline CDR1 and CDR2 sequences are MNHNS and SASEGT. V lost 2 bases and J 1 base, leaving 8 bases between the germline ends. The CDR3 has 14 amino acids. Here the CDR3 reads CASSESGFNYGYTF. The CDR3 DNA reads TGTGCCAGCAGTGAATCGGGATTTAACTATGGCTACACCTTC.

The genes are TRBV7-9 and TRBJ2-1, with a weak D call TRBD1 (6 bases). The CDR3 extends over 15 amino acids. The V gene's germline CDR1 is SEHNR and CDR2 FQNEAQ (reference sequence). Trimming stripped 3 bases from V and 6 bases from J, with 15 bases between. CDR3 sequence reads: CASSFQDRKTNEQFF. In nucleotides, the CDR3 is TGTGCCAGCAGCTTTCAGGACAGAAAAACCAATGAGCAGTTCTTC.

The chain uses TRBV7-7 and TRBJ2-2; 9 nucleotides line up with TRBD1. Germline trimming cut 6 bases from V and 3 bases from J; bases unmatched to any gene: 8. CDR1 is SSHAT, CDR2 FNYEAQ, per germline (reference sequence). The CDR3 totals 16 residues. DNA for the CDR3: TGTGCCAGCAGACCACAGGGGGCCCTATACACCGGGGAGCTGTTTTTT. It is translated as CASRPQGALYTGELFF.

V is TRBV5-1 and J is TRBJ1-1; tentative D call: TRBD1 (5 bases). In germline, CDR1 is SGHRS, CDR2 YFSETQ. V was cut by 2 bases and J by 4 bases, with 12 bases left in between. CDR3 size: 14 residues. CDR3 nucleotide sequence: TGCGCCAGCAGCTTTGGGGGAGTCAGCACTGAAGCTTTCTTT. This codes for CASSFGGVSTEAFF. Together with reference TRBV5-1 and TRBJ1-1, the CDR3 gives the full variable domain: KAGVTQTPRYLIKTRGQQVTLSCSPISGHRSVSWYQQTPGQGLQFLFEYFSETQRNKGNFPGRFSGRQFSNSRSEMNVSTLELGDSALYLCASSFGGVSTEAFFGQGTRLTVV.

The CDR3 sequence: CASSLPPQPQHF. DNA of the CDR3: TGTGCCAGCAGCTTACCCCCTCAGCCCCAGCATTTT. The genes are TRBV5-5 and TRBJ1-5; D gene uncertain. Trimming removed 2 bases at V and 6 bases at J, with 6 bases between. Germline assignment: CDR1 SGHKS and CDR2 YYEKEE (reference sequence). This CDR3 is built from 12 residues.

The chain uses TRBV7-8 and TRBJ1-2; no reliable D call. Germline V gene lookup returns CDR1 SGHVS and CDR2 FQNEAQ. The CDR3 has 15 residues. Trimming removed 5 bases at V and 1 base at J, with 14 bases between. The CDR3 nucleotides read TGTGCCAGCAGCAGGAACGTGGGTGTTAACTATGGCTACACCTTC. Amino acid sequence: CASSRNVGVNYGYTF.

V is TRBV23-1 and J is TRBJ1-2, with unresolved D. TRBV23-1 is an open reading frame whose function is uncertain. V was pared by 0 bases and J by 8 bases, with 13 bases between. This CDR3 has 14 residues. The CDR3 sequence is CASSQSVPGKGYTF. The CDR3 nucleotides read TGCGCCAGCAGTCAATCGGTACCAGGAAAAGGCTACACCTTC.

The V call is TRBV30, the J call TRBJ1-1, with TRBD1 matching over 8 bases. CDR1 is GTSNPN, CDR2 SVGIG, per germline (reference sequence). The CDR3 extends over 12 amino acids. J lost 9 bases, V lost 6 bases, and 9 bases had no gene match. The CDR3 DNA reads TGTGCCTGTACACAGGGGGTTAGGAAAGCTTTCTTT. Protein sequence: CACTQGVRKAFF.